The clone carrying this T cell receptor beta chain showed up just once. The data stem from a study of shared clonotypes between healthy human individuals. Some clones are missing from TCRdb's copy, which holds only in-frame ones; the method was immunoSEQ multiplex PCR. The table shows fewer than 550,000 clones, with over 75% occurring only once. Germline V gene sequence: CDR1 MDHEN, CDR2 SYDVKM. CDR3 length: 13 amino acids. Trimming pared 4 bases from V and 6 bases from J, leaving 12 bases between. Sequencing was carried out using PBMCs. This chain uses TRBV28 with TRBJ1-2, with D unclear. The TCR comes from a middle-aged woman in good health. Some clones in this sample may be carry-over from other donors' samples. CDR3 nucleotide sequence: TGTGCCAGCAGTTGGACGGGCGGGGATGGCTACACCTTC. It codes for CASSWTGGDGYTF.